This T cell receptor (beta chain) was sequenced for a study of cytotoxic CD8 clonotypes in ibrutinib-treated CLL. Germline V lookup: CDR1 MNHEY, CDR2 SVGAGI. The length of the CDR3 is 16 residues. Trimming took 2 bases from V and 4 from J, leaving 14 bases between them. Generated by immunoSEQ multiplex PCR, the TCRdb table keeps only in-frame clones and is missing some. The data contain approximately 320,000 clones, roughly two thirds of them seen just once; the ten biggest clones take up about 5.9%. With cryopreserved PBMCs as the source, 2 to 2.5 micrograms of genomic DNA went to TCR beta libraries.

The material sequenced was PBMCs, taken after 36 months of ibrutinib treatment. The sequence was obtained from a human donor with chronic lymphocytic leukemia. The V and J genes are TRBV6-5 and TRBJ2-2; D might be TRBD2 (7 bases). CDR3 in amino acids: CASSYRGGFGTGELFF. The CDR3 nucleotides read TGTGCCAGCAGTTACAGGGGGGGCTTTGGCACCGGGGAGCTGTTTTTT.